The present T cell receptor beta chain was sequenced within a study of siplizumab effects on memory and regulatory T cells. Study-level results: The naive T cell population seemed more diverse than memory cells and seemed a major contributor to the alloresponse. Alloreactive sequences tracing back to unstimulated CD4+ memory cells were significantly reduced by siplizumab. Proliferating CD4+ or CD8+ clones, roughly 75-96% of them, lacked an assignable naive or memory phenotype. The average Treg-derived proportion among mappable alloreactive CD4+ clones was roughly 70% with siplizumab versus about 27% in controls.

The protocol was immunoSEQ multiplex PCR, while the TCRdb copy is restricted to in-frame clones and leaves out a portion. The table has over 35,000 clones, more than 80% seen once; the top ten hold less than 0.3%. As to this clone: The antigen is unknown.

The sample consisted of naive CD4+ T cells sorted from blood. The sequence came from a human donor in good health.

CDR3 in amino acids: CASSPSGQGAYGYTF. The CDR3 region has the DNA TGTGCCAGCTCACCTTCAGGACAGGGGGCTTATGGCTACACCTTC. This chain connects TRBV18 to TRBJ1-2; 11 nucleotides match TRBD1. This CDR3 comprises 15 residues. Germline V gene lookup returns CDR1 KGHSH and CDR2 LQKENI. The trim removed 3 bases at V and 5 bases at J, leaving 5 bases unmatched.